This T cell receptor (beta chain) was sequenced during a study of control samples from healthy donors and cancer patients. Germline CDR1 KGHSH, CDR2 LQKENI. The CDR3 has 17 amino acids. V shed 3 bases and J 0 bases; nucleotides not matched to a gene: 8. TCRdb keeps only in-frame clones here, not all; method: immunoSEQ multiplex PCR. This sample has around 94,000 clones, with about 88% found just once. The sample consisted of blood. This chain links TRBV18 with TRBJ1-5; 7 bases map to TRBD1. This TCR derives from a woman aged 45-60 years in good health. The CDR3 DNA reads TGTGCCAGCTCACCCATCCGGGACAGCAATAGCAATCAGCCCCAGCATTTT. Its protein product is CASSPIRDSNSNQPQHF.